The sequence of this T cell receptor beta chain was determined in a study of blood T cells in healthy people across ages. For the second PCR, which ran for about 7 to 11 cycles, a sample-barcoded 5' primer and a J-beta primer mix were used. One entry per CDR3 protein results from TCRdb running MiXCR on the 5' RACE reads. The sample records approximately 490,000 distinct CDR3 sequences, more than 20% being singletons. Germline CDR1 reads SGHDN; CDR2 reads FVKESK. The CDR3 has 13 residues. Note on this clonotype: The junction differs from germline at one of its ends, possibly a read error.

In addition, the sample was reused for a study of T cells of mothers and their children.

The chain couples TRBV14 to TRBJ1-2; the D gene is possibly TRBD1 (5 bases). The sequenced sample consisted of blood. This TCR was sampled from a boy under 18 in good health. The CDR3: CASSIRQNYGYTF. The CDR3 DNA reads as TGTGCCAGCAGCATAAGACAGAACTATGGCTACACTTTC.